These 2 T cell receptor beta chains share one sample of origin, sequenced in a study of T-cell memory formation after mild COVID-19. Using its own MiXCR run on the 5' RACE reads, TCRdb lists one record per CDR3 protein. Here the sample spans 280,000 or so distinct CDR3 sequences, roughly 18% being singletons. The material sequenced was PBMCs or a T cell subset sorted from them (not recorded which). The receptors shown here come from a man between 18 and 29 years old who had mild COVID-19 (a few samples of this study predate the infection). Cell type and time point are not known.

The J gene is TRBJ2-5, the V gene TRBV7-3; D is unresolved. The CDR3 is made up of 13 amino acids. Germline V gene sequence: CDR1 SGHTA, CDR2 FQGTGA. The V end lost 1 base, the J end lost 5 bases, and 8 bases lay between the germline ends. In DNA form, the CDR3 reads TGTGCCAGCAGCTTAAGTAATGGCGAGACCCAGTACTTC. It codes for CASSLSNGETQYF.

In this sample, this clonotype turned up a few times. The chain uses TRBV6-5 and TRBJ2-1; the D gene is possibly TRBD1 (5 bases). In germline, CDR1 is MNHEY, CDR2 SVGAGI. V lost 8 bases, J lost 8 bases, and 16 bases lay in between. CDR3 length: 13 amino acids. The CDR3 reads CASSTGQGYEQFF. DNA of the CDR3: TGTGCCAGCTCGACCGGGCAGGGATATGAGCAGTTCTTC.